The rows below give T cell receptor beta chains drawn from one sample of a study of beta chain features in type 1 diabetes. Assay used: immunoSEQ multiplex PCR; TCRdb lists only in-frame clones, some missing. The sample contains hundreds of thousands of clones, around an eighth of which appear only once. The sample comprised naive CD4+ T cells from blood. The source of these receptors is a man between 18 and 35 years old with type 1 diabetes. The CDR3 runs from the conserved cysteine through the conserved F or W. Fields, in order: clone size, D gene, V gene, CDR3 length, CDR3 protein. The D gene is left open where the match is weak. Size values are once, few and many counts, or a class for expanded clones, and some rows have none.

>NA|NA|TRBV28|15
CASLRYRANTDTQYF
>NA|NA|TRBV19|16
CASSMGRLSSYNEQFF
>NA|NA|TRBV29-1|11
CSVEVDYKSFF
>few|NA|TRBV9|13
CASSVSPKGEQYF
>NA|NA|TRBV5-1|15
CASSSTQDAYNEQFF
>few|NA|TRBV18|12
CASSEHQETQYF
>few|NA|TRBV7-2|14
CASSFTQGTEDHTF
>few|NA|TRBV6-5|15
CASSYSRNGNYGYTF
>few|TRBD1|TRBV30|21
CAWSRDRAAIGPSAPYRAQHF
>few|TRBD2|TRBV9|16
CASSVSGRASYNEQFF
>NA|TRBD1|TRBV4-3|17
CASSQMGQGAKAYEQYF
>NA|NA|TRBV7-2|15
CASSSSGTVSYEQYF
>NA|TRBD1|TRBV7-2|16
CASSLVGQGAGETQYF
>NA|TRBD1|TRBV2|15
CASSVEQGAGQPQHF
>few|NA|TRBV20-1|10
CSASFETQYF
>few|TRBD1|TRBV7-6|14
CASSARQGSDEQYF
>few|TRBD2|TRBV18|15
CASSPMTSGTHEQFF